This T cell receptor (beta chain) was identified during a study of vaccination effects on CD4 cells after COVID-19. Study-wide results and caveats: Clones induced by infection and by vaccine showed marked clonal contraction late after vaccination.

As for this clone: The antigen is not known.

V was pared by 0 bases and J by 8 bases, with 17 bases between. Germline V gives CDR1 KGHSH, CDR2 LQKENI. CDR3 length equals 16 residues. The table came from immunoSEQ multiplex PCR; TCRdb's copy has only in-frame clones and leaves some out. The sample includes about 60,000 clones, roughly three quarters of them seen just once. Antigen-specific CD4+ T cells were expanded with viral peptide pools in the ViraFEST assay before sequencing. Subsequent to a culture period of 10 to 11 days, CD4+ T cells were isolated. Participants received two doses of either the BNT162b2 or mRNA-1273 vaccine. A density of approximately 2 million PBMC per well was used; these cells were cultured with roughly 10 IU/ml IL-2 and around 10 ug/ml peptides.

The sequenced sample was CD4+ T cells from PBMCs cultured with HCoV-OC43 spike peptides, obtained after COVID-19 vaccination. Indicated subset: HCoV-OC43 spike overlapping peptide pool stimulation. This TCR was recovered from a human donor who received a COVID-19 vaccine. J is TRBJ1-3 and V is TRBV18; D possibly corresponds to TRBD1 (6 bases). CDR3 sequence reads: CASSPPGRAEGDTIYF. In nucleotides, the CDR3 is TGTGCCAGCTCACCACCGGGGCGTGCCGAGGGGGACACCATATATTTT.